The 4 T cell receptor beta chains presented below share a single source sample, sequenced in a study of blood T cells in healthy people across ages. Sample-barcoded 5' priming and a J-beta primer mix drove a second PCR of roughly 6 to 12 cycles. MiXCR was run by TCRdb on the 5' RACE reads, yielding one entry per CDR3 protein. The table has hundreds of thousands of distinct CDR3 sequences, approximately 59% seen once. Sequencing was performed on blood. These receptors were obtained from a man between 60 and 75 years old in good health.

The rearrangement links TRBV12-3 or TRBV12-4 to TRBJ1-2; 9 bases are a match to TRBD1. V gave up 6 bases and J gave up 2 bases; unmatched junction bases: 7. The CDR3 covers 15 residues. Written as DNA, the CDR3 is TGTGCCAGCAGACAAGGACAGGGGACCAACTATGGCTACACCTTC. It encodes CASRQGQGTNYGYTF.

The chain carries TRBV20-1 and TRBJ2-4, with 7 nucleotides matching TRBD2. The CDR3 sequence is 14 residues long. V gave up 6 bases and J gave up 3 bases; unmatched junction bases: 8. The germline V gene encodes CDR1 DFQATT and CDR2 SNEGSKA (reference sequence). Written as DNA, the CDR3 is TGCAGTGCCCTAACTAGCGATGGCAAAAACATTCAGTACTTC. Protein sequence: CSALTSDGKNIQYF.

This clonotype was seen a few times. The chain employs TRBV10-3 and TRBJ1-2, with D uncertain. CDR3 length: 12 residues. CDR1 ENHRY and CDR2 SYGVKD come from the germline V gene. Trimming pared 0 bases from V and 9 bases from J, leaving 8 bases between. The CDR3 region has the DNA TGTGCCATCAGTGAGTCGTTGGCGAGCTACACCTTC. It specifies CAISESLASYTF.

This clonotype came up a few times. This chain links TRBV3-1 with TRBJ2-7; 7 nucleotides line up with TRBD2. J was trimmed by 1 base and V by 1 base; bases with no gene match: 10. CDR1 LGHDT and CDR2 YNNKEL come from the germline V gene (reference sequence). This CDR3 contains 17 residues. Here the CDR3 reads CASSQGFRQRGSYEQYF. The CDR3 nucleotides are TGTGCCAGCAGCCAAGGGTTTCGACAGCGGGGTTCCTACGAGCAGTACTTC.